The text below deals with one T cell receptor (beta chain). Its target is not known. This sample is part of a study of cytomegalovirus exposure and HLA in healthy donors. About the research overall: For the approximately 410 genotyped donors, 80% to 90% fell within the Caucasian-associated ancestry cluster. Whole-study findings and limits: A later analysis reportedly found fewer N-insertions in an Asian-associated ancestry cluster than the roughly 670-donor mean. The study put around 180 TCR beta chains on its list as cytomegalovirus-associated. Across donors, sequencing depth was assumed by presence/absence analyses to be roughly uniform.

PCR was performed using 60 Vbeta and 13 Jbeta primers. The repertoire was sequenced with immunoSEQ multiplex PCR; TCRdb's copy has only in-frame clones and lacks some. Altogether approximately 93,000 clones are present, 79% being singletons, with the ten largest covering 2.5% to 3.5%. J was trimmed by 5 bases and V by 3 bases; bases with no gene match: 8. CDR3 length equals 15 residues. Germline CDR1 is SGDLS and CDR2 is YYNGEE. The V call is TRBV9, the J call TRBJ2-3, with 8 bases that match TRBD2. Sequences were obtained from PBMCs. This TCR was sampled from a male donor in good health and CMV-seropositive. CDR3 region: CASSARGGRGDTQYF. The CDR3 DNA follows: TGTGCCAGCAGCGCCCGGGGGGGCCGTGGAGATACGCAGTATTTT.